The clone carrying this T cell receptor beta chain was detected only a few times. What it recognizes is unknown. Assay: immunoSEQ multiplex PCR; the TCRdb copy retains only in-frame clones and omits some. The data show around 180,000 clones, 80% to 95% seen once. The data are from a study of T cell responses to AZD1222 COVID-19 vaccine. Study outcomes and limitations: Clonal diversity was possibly underestimated; the donors were predominantly white British and more often female.

CDR1 and CDR2 from the germline V gene are MNHEY and SMNVEV (reference sequence). The CDR3 length is 14 residues. The V gene end was trimmed by 4 bases and the J gene end by 4 bases; junction bases not matched to a gene: 3. The chain is built from TRBV27 and TRBJ2-7; 11 positions match TRBD2. The sequencing used peripheral blood, collected on day 0 of AZD1222 vaccination. The receptor's source is an adult in good health. CDR3 protein: CASSSGTSGYEQYF. In DNA form, the CDR3 reads TGTGCCAGCAGTTCCGGGACTAGCGGATACGAGCAGTACTTC.